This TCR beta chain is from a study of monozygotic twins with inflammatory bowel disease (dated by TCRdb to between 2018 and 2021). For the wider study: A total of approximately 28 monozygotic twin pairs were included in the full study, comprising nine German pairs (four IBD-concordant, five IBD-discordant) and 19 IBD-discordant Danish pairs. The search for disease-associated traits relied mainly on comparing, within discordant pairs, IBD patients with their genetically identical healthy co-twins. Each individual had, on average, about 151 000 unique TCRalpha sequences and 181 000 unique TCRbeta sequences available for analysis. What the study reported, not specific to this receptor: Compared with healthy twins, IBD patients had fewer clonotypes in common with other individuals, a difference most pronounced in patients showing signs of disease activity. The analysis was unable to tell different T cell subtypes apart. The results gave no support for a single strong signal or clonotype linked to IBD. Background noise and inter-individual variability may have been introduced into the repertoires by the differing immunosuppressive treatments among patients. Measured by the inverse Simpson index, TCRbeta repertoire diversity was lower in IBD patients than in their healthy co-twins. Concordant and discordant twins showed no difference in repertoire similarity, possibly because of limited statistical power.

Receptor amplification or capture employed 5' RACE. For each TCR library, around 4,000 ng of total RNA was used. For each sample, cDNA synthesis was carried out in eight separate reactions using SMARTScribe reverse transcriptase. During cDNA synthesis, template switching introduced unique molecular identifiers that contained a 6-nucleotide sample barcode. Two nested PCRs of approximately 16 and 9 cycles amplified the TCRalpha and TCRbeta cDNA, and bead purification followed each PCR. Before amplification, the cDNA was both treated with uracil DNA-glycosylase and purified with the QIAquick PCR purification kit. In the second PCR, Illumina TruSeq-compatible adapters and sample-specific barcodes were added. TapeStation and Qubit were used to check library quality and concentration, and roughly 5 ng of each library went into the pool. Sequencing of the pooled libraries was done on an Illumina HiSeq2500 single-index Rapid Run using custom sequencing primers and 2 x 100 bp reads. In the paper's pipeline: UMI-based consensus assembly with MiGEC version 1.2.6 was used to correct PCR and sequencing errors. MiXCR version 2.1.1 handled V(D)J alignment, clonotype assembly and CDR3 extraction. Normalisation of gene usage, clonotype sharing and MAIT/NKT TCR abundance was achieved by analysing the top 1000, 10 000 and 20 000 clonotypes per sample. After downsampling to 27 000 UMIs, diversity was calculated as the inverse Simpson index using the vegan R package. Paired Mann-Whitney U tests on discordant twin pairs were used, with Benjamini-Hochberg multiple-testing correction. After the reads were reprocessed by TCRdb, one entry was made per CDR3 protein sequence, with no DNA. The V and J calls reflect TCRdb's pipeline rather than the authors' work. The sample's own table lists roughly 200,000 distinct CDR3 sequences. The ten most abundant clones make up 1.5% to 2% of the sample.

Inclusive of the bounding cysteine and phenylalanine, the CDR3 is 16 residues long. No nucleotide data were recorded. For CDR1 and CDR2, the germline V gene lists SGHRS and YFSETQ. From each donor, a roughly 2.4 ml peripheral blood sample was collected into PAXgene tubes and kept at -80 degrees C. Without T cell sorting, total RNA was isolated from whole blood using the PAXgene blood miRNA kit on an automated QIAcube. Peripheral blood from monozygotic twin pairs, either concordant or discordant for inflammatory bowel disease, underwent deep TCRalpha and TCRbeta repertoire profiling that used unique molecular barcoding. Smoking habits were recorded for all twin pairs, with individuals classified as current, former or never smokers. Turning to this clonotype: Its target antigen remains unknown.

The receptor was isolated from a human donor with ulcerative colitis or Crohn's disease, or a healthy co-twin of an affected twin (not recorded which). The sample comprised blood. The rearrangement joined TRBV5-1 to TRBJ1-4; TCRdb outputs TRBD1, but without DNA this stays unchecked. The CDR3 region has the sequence CASSLEGGNTNEKLFF.